The sequence of this T cell receptor beta chain was determined in a study of T-cell reconstitution after alpha-beta-depleted transplantation in children. Study-wide results and caveats: Expanded clones from the graft, numbering several hundred, reportedly supplied alpha-beta T cells about two months after transplant. One year after transplant, T-cell counts and diversity came mostly from newly produced T cells. Some patients owed their high day-60 TCRbeta diversity to surviving recipient T cells and thymic progenitors.

Using unique molecular identifiers, the investigators prepared the TCRbeta library. Each CDR3 protein is one row after TCRdb ran MiXCR on the PCR reads. Here the sample spans about 580,000 distinct CDR3 sequences, under 25% being singletons. This clonotype was observed many times. The target antigen is unknown. This CDR3 region has 16 residues. Trimming shortened V by 5 bases and J by 2 bases, and 17 bases separated the two germline ends. Specimen: PBMCs, mostly from graft donor cells, collected 360 days after TCRalphabeta/CD19-depleted stem cell transplant. V usage is TRBV12-3 or TRBV12-4 and J usage is TRBJ2-3; no firm D call. This receptor was obtained from a boy under three years old who had a stem cell transplant for acute myeloid leukemia, so the T cells may come from the graft donor. CDR3 in amino acids: CASSRTRDWLTDTQYF. CDR3 nucleotides: TGTGCCAGCAGTCGTACGCGCGACTGGCTCACAGATACGCAGTATTTT.